This passage covers 4 T cell receptor beta chains from one sample sequenced in a study of blood T cell repertoires in COVID-19 (TCRdb year 2020). The library was obtained by the immunoSEQ multiplex PCR assay. TCRdb took this table from immuneACCESS and kept in-frame rearrangements with V and J called. Such tables lack part of the clones; where checked against another copy, unresolved V genes explain under half of the gap, and the rest is unexplained. Present in this sample are approximately 140,000 clones, around 84% of which were seen just once. The ten largest clonotypes hold around 8.4% of the sample. The specimen sequenced was peripheral blood. These receptors all stem from a woman aged 60-70 years with acute or convalescent COVID-19.

The chain employs TRBV10-1 and TRBJ2-7; a possible D gene is TRBD2 (6 bases). CDR3 length: 14 amino acids. V was pared by 10 bases and J by 0 bases, with 16 bases between. CDR1 is WNHNN, CDR2 SYGVQD, per germline (reference sequence). CDR3 sequence reads: CATSRDSSSYEQYF. In DNA form, the CDR3 reads TGCGCCACCTCCCGGGACTCGAGCTCCTACGAGCAGTACTTC.

V is TRBV2 and J is TRBJ2-1; TRBD1 agrees at 7 bases. Per germline, CDR1 SNHLY and CDR2 FYNNEI. This CDR3 has 14 amino acids. V gave up 6 bases and J gave up 8 bases; unmatched junction bases: 10. CDR3 loop: CASSELIGGDEQFF. CDR3 DNA sequence: TGTGCCAGCAGCGAGCTCATAGGGGGCGATGAGCAGTTCTTC.

The chain has TRBV24-1 and TRBJ2-2; 9 positions match TRBD2. The germline gives CDR1 KGHDR, CDR2 SFDVKD. Trimming cost V 10 bases and J 0 bases; bases outside gene matches: 5. CDR3 size: 15 residues. The CDR3 sequence is CATTGTSSNTGELFF. As DNA, the CDR3 is TGTGCCACTACCGGGACTAGCTCGAACACCGGGGAGCTGTTTTTT.

This chain links TRBV11-2 with TRBJ1-3, with D perhaps matching TRBD1 (6 bases). This CDR3 comprises 15 residues. V lost 4 bases and J 3 bases, leaving 13 bases between the germline ends. Germline CDR1 SGHAT, CDR2 FQNNGV. CDR3 loop: CASSSLGTYGNTIYF. The DNA for the CDR3 is TGTGCCAGCAGCTCCCTTGGGACATATGGAAACACCATATATTTT.